This T cell receptor beta chain is drawn from a study of control samples from healthy donors and cancer patients. The V end lost 0 bases, the J end lost 3 bases, and 9 bases lay between the germline ends. The CDR3 loop spans 14 amino acids. Germline loops: CDR1 LGHNA, CDR2 YNFKEQ. Assay used: immunoSEQ multiplex PCR; TCRdb lists only in-frame clones, some missing. This sample's table reports roughly 190,000 clones. V gene TRBV4-2 combines with J gene TRBJ2-7; TRBD2 might be the D (5 bases). Sequenced sample: blood. The receptor comes from a woman between 25 and 40 years old in good health. As DNA, the CDR3 is TGTGCCAGCAGCCAAGATCGGGATTTCTACGAGCAGTACTTC. This sequence encodes CASSQDRDFYEQYF.